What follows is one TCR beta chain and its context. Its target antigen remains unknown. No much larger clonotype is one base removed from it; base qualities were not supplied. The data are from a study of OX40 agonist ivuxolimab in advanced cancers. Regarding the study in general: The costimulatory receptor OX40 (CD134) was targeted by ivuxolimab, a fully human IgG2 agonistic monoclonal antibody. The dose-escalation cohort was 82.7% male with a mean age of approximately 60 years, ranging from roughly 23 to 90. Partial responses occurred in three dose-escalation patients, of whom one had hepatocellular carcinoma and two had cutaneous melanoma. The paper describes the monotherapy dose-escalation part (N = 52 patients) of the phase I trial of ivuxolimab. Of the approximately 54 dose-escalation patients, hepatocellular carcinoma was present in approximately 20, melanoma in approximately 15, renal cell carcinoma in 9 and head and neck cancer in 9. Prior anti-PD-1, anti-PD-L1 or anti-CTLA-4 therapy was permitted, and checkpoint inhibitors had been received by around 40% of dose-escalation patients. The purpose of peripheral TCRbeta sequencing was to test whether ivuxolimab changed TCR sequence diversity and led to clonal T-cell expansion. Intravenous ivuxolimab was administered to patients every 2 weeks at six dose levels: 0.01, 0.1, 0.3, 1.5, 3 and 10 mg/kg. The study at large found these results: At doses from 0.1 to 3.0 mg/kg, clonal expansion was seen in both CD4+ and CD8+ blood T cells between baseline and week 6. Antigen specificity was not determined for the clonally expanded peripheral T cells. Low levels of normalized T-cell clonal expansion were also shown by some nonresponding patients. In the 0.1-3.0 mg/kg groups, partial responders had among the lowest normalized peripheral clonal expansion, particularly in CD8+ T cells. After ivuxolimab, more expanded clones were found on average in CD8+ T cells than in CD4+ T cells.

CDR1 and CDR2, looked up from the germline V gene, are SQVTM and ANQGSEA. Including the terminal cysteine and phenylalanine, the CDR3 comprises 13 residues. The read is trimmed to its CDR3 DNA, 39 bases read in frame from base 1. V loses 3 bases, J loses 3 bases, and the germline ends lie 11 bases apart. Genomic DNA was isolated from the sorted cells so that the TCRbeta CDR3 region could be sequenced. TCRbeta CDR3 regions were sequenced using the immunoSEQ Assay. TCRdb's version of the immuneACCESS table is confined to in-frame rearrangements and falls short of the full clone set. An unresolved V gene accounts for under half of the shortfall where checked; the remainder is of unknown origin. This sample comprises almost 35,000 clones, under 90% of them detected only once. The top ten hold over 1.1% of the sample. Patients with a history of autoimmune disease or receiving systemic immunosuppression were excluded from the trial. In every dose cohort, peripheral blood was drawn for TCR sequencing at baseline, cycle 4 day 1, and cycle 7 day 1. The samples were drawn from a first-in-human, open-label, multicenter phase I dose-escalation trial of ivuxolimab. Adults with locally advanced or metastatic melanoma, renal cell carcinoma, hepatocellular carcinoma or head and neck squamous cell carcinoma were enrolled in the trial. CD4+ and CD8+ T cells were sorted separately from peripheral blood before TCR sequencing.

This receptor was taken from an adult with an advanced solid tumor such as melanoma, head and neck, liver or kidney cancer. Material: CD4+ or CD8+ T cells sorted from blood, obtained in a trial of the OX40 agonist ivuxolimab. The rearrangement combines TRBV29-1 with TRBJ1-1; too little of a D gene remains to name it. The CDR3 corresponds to CSVDPGHYTEAFF. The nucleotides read TGCAGCGTTGACCCGGGCCACTACACTGAAGCTTTCTTT.